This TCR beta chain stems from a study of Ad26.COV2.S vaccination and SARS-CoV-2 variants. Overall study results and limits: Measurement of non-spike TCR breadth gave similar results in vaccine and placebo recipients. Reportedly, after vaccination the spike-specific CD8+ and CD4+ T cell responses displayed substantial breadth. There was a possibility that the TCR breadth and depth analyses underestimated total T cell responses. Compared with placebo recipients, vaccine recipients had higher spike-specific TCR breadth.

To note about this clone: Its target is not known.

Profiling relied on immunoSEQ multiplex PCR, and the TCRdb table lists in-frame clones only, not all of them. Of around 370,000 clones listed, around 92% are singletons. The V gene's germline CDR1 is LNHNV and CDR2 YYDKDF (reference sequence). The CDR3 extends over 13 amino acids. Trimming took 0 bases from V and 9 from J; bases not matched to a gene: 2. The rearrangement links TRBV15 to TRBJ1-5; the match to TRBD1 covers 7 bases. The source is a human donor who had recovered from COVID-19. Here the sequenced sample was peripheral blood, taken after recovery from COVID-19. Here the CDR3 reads CATSREQGGPQHF. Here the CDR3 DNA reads TGTGCCACCAGCAGAGAGCAGGGGGGGCCCCAGCATTTT.